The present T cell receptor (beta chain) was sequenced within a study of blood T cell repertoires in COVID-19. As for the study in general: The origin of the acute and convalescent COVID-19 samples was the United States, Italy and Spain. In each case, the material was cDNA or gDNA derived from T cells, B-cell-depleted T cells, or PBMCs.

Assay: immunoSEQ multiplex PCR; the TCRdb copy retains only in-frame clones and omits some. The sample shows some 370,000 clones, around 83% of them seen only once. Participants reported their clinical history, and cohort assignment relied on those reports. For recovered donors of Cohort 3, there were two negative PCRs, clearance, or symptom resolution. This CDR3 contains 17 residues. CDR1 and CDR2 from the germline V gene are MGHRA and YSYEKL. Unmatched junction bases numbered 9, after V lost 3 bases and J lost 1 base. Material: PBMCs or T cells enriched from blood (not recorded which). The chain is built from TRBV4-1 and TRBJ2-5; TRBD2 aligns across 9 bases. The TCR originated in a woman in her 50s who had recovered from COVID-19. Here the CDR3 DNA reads TGCGCCAGCAGCCACCCGGCGGGTAGCGGGGGCCAAGAGACCCAGTACTTC. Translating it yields CASSHPAGSGGQETQYF.